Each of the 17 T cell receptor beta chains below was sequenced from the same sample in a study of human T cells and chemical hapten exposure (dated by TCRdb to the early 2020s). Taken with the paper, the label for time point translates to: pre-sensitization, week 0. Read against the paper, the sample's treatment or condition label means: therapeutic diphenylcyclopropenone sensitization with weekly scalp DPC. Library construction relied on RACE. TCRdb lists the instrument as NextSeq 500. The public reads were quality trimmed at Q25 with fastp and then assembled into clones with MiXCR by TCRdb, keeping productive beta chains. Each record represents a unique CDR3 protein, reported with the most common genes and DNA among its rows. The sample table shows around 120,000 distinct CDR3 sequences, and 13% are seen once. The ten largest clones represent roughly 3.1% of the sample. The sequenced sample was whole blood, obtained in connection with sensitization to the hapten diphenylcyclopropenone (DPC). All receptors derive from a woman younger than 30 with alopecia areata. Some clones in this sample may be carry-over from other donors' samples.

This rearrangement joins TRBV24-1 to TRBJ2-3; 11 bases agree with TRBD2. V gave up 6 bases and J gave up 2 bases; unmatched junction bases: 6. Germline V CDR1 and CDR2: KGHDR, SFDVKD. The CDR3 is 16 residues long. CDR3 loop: CATSTSSGGLTDTQYF. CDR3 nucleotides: TGTGCCACCAGTACCTCTAGCGGGGGGCTCACAGATACGCAGTATTTT.

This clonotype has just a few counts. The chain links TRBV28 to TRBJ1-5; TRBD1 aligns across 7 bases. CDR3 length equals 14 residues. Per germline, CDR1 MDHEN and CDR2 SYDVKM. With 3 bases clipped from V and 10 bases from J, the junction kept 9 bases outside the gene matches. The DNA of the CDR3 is TGTGCCAGCAGTTTGTCGGGACAGCTTACTCCCCAGCATTTT. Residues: CASSLSGQLTPQHF.

This CDR3 is CASSLETGAITEAFF. The CDR3 region has the DNA TGTGCCAGCAGCTTAGAGACAGGGGCGATAACTGAAGCTTTCTTT. The V call is TRBV7-9, the J call TRBJ1-1; 8 bases fit TRBD1. Germline CDR1 reads SEHNR; CDR2 reads FQNEAQ (reference sequence). V was clipped by 1 base and J by 5 bases; unmatched bases: 6. This CDR3 has 15 amino acids.

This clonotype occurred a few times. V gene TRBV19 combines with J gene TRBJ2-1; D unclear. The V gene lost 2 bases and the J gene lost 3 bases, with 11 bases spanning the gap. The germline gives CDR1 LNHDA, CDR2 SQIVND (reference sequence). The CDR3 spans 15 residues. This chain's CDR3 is CASSISTIGYNEQFF. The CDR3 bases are TGTGCCAGTAGTATATCGACGATCGGCTACAATGAGCAGTTCTTC.

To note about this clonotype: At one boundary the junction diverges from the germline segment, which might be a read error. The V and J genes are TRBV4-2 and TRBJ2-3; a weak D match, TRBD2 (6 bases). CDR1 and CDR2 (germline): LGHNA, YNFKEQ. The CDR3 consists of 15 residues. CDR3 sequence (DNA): TGTGCCAGCAGCCCCGCAAGGACTACCACAGATACGCTGTATTTT. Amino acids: CASSPARTTTDTLYF.

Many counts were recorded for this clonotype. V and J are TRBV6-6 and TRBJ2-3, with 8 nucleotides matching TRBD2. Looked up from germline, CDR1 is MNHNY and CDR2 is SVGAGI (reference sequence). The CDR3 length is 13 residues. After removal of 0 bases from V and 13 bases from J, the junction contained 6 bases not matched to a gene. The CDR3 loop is CASSYSVHGREYF. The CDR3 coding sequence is TGTGCCAGCAGTTACTCGGTTCACGGGAGGGAGTATTTT.

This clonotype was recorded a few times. CDR3 sequence reads: CASSSPANYGYTF. In DNA, the CDR3 is TGTGCCAGCAGTTCCCCAGCTAACTATGGCTACACCTTC. This sequence joins TRBV6-5 and TRBJ1-2, with D hard to call. Trimming took 4 bases from V and 0 from J, leaving 6 bases between them. The CDR3 runs 13 residues. Germline V CDR1 and CDR2: MNHEY, SVGAGI.

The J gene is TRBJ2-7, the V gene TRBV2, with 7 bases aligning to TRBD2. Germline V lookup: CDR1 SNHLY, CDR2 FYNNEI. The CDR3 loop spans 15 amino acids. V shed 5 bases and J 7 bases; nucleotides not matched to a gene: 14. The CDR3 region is CASSIHGGTVREQYF. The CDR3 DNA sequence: TGTGCCAGCAGTATTCACGGGGGGACCGTTAGGGAGCAGTACTTC.

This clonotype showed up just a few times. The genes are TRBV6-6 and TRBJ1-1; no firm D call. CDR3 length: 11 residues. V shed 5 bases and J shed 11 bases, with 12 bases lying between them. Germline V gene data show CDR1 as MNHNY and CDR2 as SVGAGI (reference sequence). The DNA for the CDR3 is TGTGCCAGCAGTCTCGAGGTCCGGGCTTTCTTT. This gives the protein CASSLEVRAFF.

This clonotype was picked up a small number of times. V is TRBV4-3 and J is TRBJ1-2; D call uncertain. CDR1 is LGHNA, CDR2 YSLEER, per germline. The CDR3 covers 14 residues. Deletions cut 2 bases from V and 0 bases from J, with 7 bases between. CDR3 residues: CASSQQRPNYGYTF. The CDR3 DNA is TGCGCCAGCAGCCAACAGAGACCTAACTATGGCTACACCTTC.

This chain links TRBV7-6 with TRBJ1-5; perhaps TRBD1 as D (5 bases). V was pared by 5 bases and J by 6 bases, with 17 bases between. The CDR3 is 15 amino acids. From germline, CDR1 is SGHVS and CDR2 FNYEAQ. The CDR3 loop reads CASSPGPREFQPQHF. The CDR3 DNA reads TGTGCCAGCAGCCCTGGACCCAGGGAGTTTCAGCCCCAGCATTTT.

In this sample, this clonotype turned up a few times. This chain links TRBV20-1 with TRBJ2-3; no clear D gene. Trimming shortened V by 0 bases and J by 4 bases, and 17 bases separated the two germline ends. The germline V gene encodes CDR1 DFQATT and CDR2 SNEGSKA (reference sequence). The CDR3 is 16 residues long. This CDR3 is CSARDFQQTVADTQYF. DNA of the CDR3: TGCAGTGCTAGAGATTTTCAGCAGACTGTGGCAGATACGCAGTATTTT.

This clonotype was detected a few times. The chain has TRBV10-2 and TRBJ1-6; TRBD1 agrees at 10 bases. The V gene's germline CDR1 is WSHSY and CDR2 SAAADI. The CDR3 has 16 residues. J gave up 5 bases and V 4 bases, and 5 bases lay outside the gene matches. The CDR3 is CASSGQGALNNSPLHF. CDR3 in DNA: TGCGCCAGCAGTGGACAGGGGGCGCTTAATAATTCACCCCTCCACTTT.

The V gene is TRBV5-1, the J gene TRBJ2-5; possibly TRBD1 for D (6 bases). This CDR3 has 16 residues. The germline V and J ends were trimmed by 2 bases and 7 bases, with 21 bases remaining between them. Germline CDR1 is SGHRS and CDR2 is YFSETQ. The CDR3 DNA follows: TGCGCCAGCAGCTTATATGCGGACAGCGAGTATGGGACCCAGTACTTC. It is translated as CASSLYADSEYGTQYF.

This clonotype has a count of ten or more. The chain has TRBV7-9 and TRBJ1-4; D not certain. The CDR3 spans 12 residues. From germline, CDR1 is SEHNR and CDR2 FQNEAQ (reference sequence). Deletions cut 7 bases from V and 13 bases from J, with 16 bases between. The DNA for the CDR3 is TGTGCCAGCAACATGGCCGACCGACGACTGTTTTTT. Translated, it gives CASNMADRRLFF.

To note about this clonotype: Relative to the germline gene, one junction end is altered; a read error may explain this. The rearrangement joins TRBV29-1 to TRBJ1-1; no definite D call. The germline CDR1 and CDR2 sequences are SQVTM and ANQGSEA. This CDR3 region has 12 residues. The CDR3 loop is CSVGRMNTKAFF. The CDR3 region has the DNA TGCAGCGTTGGACGTATGAACACTAAAGCTTTCTTT.

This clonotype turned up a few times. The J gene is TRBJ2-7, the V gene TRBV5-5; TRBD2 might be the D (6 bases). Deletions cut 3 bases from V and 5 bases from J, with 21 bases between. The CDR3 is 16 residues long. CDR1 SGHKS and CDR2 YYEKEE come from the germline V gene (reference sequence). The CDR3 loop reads CASSSSLTSGFNEQYF. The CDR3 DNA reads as TGTGCCAGCAGCTCCTCCTTGACCAGCGGGTTTAACGAGCAGTACTTC.